The 21 T cell receptor beta chains presented below share a single source sample, sequenced in a study of glioma-infiltrating T cells. TCR alpha and beta CDR3 regions were amplified from RNA using iRepertoire nested multiplex PCR. TCRdb re-analysed the multiplex PCR reads in MiXCR, keeping a single row per CDR3 protein. In the table there are tens of thousands of distinct CDR3 sequences, 40% of which are singletons. The sequenced sample consisted of glioma tissue, nonneoplastic brain tissue, or PBMCs (not recorded which). Every receptor here comes from a human donor with low-grade glioma or glioblastoma, undergoing nonglioma brain surgery, or in good health (not recorded which).

This clonotype was picked up many times. This rearrangement joins TRBV6-1 to TRBJ2-1; D is possibly TRBD1 (6 bases). The CDR3 has 16 residues. The V and J ends lost 4 bases and 6 bases respectively, with 19 bases between them. Germline lookup yields CDR1 MNHNS and CDR2 SASEGT. CDR3 coding DNA: TGTGCCAGCAGTGGGAATCGACAGGTACGGGGCAATGAGCAGTTCTTC. Residues: CASSGNRQVRGNEQFF.

This clonotype was recorded many times. This chain connects TRBV4-2 to TRBJ2-1; 9 bases fit TRBD2. CDR3 length equals 17 residues. After removal of 1 base from V and 3 bases from J, the junction contained 7 bases not matched to a gene. CDR1 is LGHNA, CDR2 YNFKEQ, per germline. Written as DNA, the CDR3 is TGTGCCAGCAGCCAAGCTCCGACTAGCGGTATCTACAATGAGCAGTTCTTC. As protein: CASSQAPTSGIYNEQFF.

Ten or more counts support this clonotype. V usage is TRBV28 and J usage is TRBJ2-1; D may be TRBD1 (6 bases). Trimming stripped 10 bases from V and 9 bases from J, with 22 bases between. This CDR3 has 14 residues. CDR1 and CDR2 from the germline V gene are MDHEN and SYDVKM. The CDR3 bases are TGTGCCACCATCGGTATCAGGGGAAGGGGTGAGCAGTTCTTC. Its translation: CATIGIRGRGEQFF.

The chain has TRBV27 and TRBJ1-1; 10 bases are a match to TRBD1. V lost 2 bases to trimming and J lost 1 base; unmatched junction nucleotides: 7. Germline values: CDR1 MNHEY, CDR2 SMNVEV (reference sequence). This CDR3 spans 17 amino acids. CDR3 residues: CASSLETGGRENTEAFF. CDR3 bases: TGTGCCAGCAGTTTAGAGACAGGGGGCAGAGAGAACACTGAAGCTTTCTTT.

This clonotype was detected many times. The chain links TRBV11-2 to TRBJ2-1; TRBD2 matches at 8 bases. The germline gives CDR1 SGHAT, CDR2 FQNNGV. The length of the CDR3 is 14 residues. V lost 3 bases, J lost 10 bases, and 8 bases stayed unmatched. The CDR3 spells CASSFVGTSYEQFF. Here the CDR3 DNA reads TGTGCCAGCAGCTTTGTCGGGACTAGTTACGAGCAGTTCTTC.

This clonotype appeared many times. J is TRBJ2-7 and V is TRBV28; 11 nucleotides line up with TRBD1. The germline gives CDR1 MDHEN, CDR2 SYDVKM. V trimming: 7 bases; J trimming: 6 bases; junction bases outside the gene matches: 8. The CDR3 loop spans 14 amino acids. Here the CDR3 reads CASNLVGTGGEQYF. DNA for the CDR3: TGTGCCAGCAACCTTGTCGGGACAGGGGGCGAGCAGTACTTC.

This clonotype was seen at least ten times. The rearrangement uses TRBV27 and TRBJ2-1, with 10 nucleotides matching TRBD1. Unmatched junction bases numbered 8, after V lost 6 bases and J lost 6 bases. The CDR3 has 15 residues. The germline V gene encodes CDR1 MNHEY and CDR2 SMNVEV (reference sequence). Written as DNA, the CDR3 is TGTGCCAGCAGAAACCCGGGACAGGGGTCCAATGAGCAGTTCTTC. Residues: CASRNPGQGSNEQFF.

As to this clonotype: A read error is possible here, since a much larger clone lies one base away. V and J are TRBV28 and TRBJ2-7; D remains unclear. Per the germline V gene, CDR1 is MDHEN and CDR2 is SYDVKM. The CDR3 is 14 residues long. Between the trimmed V and J ends, which lost 3 bases and 2 bases, there was a span of 11 bases. This chain's CDR3 is CASSFLLGAYEQYF. CDR3 in DNA: TGTGCCAGCAGTTTCCTACTGGGCGCCTACGAGCAGTACTTC.

A few counts support this clonotype. J is TRBJ2-5 and V is TRBV29-1; the match to TRBD1 covers 10 bases. Germline V gene data show CDR1 as SQVTM and CDR2 as ANQGSEA. V dropped 6 bases and J dropped 3; count of bases not matched to a gene: 4. The CDR3 is 13 amino acids. For the CDR3, the DNA is TGCAGCGTCCCCGGGACAGGGGAAGAGACCCAGTACTTC. Encoded protein: CSVPGTGEETQYF.

Many counts were recorded for this clonotype. The chain couples TRBV20-1 to TRBJ2-7; D unresolved. The germline V gene encodes CDR1 DFQATT and CDR2 SNEGSKA (reference sequence). This CDR3 is built from 13 residues. Trimming took 1 base from V and 6 from J, leaving 13 bases between them. The CDR3 reads CSARGVIGFEQYF. In DNA, the CDR3 is TGCAGTGCTAGAGGAGTTATCGGGTTCGAGCAGTACTTC.

Many counts were recorded for this clonotype. This chain joins TRBV20-1 and TRBJ2-5, with a tentative D call TRBD2 (6 bases). The CDR3 covers 16 residues. Trimming stripped 6 bases from V and 5 bases from J, with 25 bases between. Germline V lookup: CDR1 DFQATT, CDR2 SNEGSKA (reference sequence). CDR3 residues: CSANMVMGGGRETQYF. Written as DNA, the CDR3 is TGCAGTGCCAATATGGTGATGGGGGGAGGACGCGAGACCCAGTACTTC.

The gene calls are TRBV20-1 and TRBJ2-7, with 10 nucleotides matching TRBD1. V dropped 1 base and J dropped 0; count of bases not matched to a gene: 12. Looked up from germline, CDR1 is DFQATT and CDR2 is SNEGSKA (reference sequence). The CDR3 consists of 18 residues. CDR3 amino acids: CSARGGTGASTNSYEQYF. The CDR3 nucleotides are TGCAGTGCTAGAGGGGGGACAGGGGCCTCGACGAACTCCTACGAGCAGTACTTC.

This clonotype was detected ten times or more. The chain recombines TRBV27 with TRBJ2-3; the D is unclear. V was cut by 6 bases and J by 1 base, with 8 bases left in between. The V gene's germline CDR1 is MNHEY and CDR2 SMNVEV (reference sequence). The CDR3 has 13 amino acids. CDR3 bases: TGTGCCAGCAGATACCTTGGCACAGATACGCAGTATTTT. It translates to CASRYLGTDTQYF.

A remark on this clonotype: A read error may explain this, as a much larger clone is one base away. This chain links TRBV19 with TRBJ2-5; 9 nucleotides align to TRBD1. The CDR3 is made up of 14 amino acids. CDR1 is LNHDA, CDR2 SQIVND, per germline (reference sequence). Germline trimming cut 7 bases from V and 9 bases from J; bases unmatched to any gene: 12. CDR3 bases: TGTGCCAGTACTCAACAGGGGGCTTATGAGGCCCAGTACTTC. Encoded protein: CASTQQGAYEAQYF.

As for this clonotype: One junction end does not reproduce the germline sequence, and a read error may be involved. The chain couples TRBV29-1 to TRBJ2-1; D ambiguous. This CDR3 spans 12 amino acids. The germline V gene has CDR1 SQVTM and CDR2 ANQGSEA. CDR3 coding DNA: TGCAGCGTTCTGGTACTATACAATGAGCAGCTCTTC. Translation gives CSVLVLYNEQLF.

Points on this clonotype: A read error is possible here, since a much larger clone lies one base away. The genes are TRBV10-3 and TRBJ2-7; D tentatively fits TRBD1 or TRBD2 (5 bases each). The germline V and J ends were trimmed by 2 bases and 9 bases, with 20 bases remaining between them. The CDR3 runs to 15 residues. CDR1 is ENHRY and CDR2 is SYGVKD in the germline V gene. In DNA form, the CDR3 reads TGTGCCATCAGTGAGGGGGATATAGGGACCCAGGCGCAGTACTTC. Translation: CAISEGDIGTQAQYF.

In this sample, this clonotype turned up many times. The rearrangement joins TRBV20-1 to TRBJ2-5; 9 bases map to TRBD2. CDR1 and CDR2 from the germline V gene are DFQATT and SNEGSKA (reference sequence). J lost 4 bases, V lost 3 bases, and 6 bases had no gene match. The CDR3 has 14 residues. In DNA form, the CDR3 reads TGCAGTGCTAGCAGTGCGGGGGGGCGAGAGACCCAGTACTTC. This encodes CSASSAGGRETQYF.

This clonotype was detected ten times or more. J is TRBJ1-2 and V is TRBV29-1, with D possibly matching TRBD1 (5 bases). V lost 5 bases and J 4 bases, leaving 11 bases between the germline ends. Germline-derived CDR1 and CDR2 are SQVTM and ANQGSEA. The CDR3 sequence is 12 residues long. CDR3 protein: CSVHRGSYGYTF. Here the CDR3 DNA reads TGCAGCGTTCATAGGGGTAGCTATGGCTACACCTTC.

Many counts were recorded for this clonotype. The V and J genes are TRBV16 and TRBJ2-5; D not resolved. Looked up from germline, CDR1 is KGHSY and CDR2 is FQNENV. This CDR3 region has 17 residues. The V gene lost 0 bases and the J gene lost 4 bases, with 18 bases spanning the gap. The CDR3 DNA reads as TGTGCCAGCAGCCAATCGATCGTCCTTCCGGGTTTAGAGACCCAGTACTTC. Its protein is CASSQSIVLPGLETQYF.

As to this clonotype: A read error may be the cause here, since a much bigger clone is one base away. This chain uses TRBV3-1 with TRBJ2-1; a possible D gene is TRBD2 (5 bases). The CDR3 is made up of 15 amino acids. Germline-derived CDR1 and CDR2 are LGHDT and YNNKEL (reference sequence). Trimming shortened V by 4 bases and J by 4 bases, and 14 bases separated the two germline ends. The chain's CDR3 is CASSLIASSYNEQFF. The CDR3 nucleotides read TGTGCCAGCAGCCTTATAGCGAGCTCTTACAATGAGCAGTTCTTC.

Points on this clonotype: At one boundary the junction diverges from the germline segment, which might be a read error. The V call is TRBV4-1, the J call TRBJ2-7; D possibly corresponds to TRBD2 (5 bases). Germline V gives CDR1 MGHRA, CDR2 YSYEKL. The length of the CDR3 is 12 residues. The CDR3 loop is CASSLGPGDQYF. For the CDR3, the DNA is TGTGCCAGCAGCTTAGGTCCCGGGGATCAGTACTTC.